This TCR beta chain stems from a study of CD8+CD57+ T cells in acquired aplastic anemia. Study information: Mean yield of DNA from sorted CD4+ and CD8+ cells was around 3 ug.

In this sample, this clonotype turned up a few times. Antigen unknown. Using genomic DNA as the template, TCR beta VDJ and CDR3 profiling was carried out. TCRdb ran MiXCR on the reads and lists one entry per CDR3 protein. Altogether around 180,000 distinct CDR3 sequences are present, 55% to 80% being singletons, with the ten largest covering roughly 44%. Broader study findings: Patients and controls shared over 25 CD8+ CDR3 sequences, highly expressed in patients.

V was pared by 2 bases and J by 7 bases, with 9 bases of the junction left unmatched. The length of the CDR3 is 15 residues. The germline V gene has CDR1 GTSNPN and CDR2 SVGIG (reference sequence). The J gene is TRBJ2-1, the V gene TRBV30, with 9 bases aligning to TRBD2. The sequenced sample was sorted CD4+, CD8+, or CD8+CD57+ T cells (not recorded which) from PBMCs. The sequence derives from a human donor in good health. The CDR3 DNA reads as TGTGCCTGGAGTTTTGGGACTAGCCCTATGAATGAGCAGTTCTTC. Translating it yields CAWSFGTSPMNEQFF.